This T cell receptor beta chain was captured by sequencing in a study of low-dose radiotherapy and immunotherapy resistance in tumors. Whole-study context: Oral aspirin at 300 mg was taken daily by patients for four cycles, beginning on cycle 1 day 1.

Noted time point: after trial treatment. Treatment: LDRT plus nivolumab, ipilimumab, low-dose cyclophosphamide and aspirin (RACIN trial). Donors received a regimen that comprised nivolumab, ipilimumab, aspirin, low-dose cyclophosphamide and low-dose radiotherapy. There are a few counts of this clonotype. TCR amplification involved 20 to 25 PCR cycles with a constant-region primer and V-primer adapter. From the reads, TCRdb called clonotypes with MiXCR, one entry per CDR3 protein. This sample has roughly 52,000 distinct CDR3 sequences, with approximately 31% found just once. Germline V gives CDR1 SNHLY, CDR2 FYNNEI. CDR3 length: 14 amino acids. Between the trimmed V and J ends, which lost 0 bases and 5 bases, there was a span of 11 bases.

The sequencing used PBMCs, collected after low-dose radiotherapy plus immunotherapy. The rearrangement joins TRBV2 to TRBJ2-7, with D tentatively TRBD2 (7 bases). This receptor was obtained from a male donor with rectosigmoid adenocarcinoma. This chain's CDR3 is CASSEAFGGHEQYF. The CDR3, as DNA: TGTGCCAGCAGTGAAGCCTTCGGGGGGCACGAGCAGTACTTC.